The 12 T cell receptor beta chains presented below share a single source sample, sequenced in a study of blood T cell repertoires in COVID-19. Measured with immunoSEQ multiplex PCR; TCRdb has only the in-frame clones, and not every one. The sample records more than 120,000 clones, about nine tenths being singletons. The sequencing input was peripheral blood. The receptors derive from a woman aged 50 to 60 with acute or convalescent COVID-19.

This rearrangement joins TRBV6-5 to TRBJ2-3, with D maybe TRBD1 (6 bases). In germline, CDR1 is MNHEY, CDR2 SVGAGI. Deletions cut 6 bases from V and 1 base from J, with 14 bases between. The CDR3 extends over 15 amino acids. In DNA form, the CDR3 reads TGTGCCAGCAGCAGGGTACAGGGAGGCACAGATACGCAGTATTTT. Protein sequence: CASSRVQGGTDTQYF.

This clone has just a few counts. The chain uses TRBV29-1 and TRBJ1-2; D uncertain. The germline gives CDR1 SQVTM, CDR2 ANQGSEA. V gave up 4 bases and J gave up 2 bases, with 11 bases separating them. The CDR3 length is 13 residues. The CDR3 loop is CSVAAGENYGYTF. CDR3 sequence (DNA): TGCAGCGTTGCCGCGGGTGAGAACTATGGCTACACCTTC.

The V gene is TRBV19, the J gene TRBJ1-4; D perhaps matches TRBD1 (6 bases). The CDR3 length is 14 residues. Between the trimmed V and J ends, which lost 4 bases and 4 bases, there was a span of 10 bases. Germline-derived CDR1 and CDR2 are LNHDA and SQIVND (reference sequence). The chain's CDR3 is CASSRGPSNEKLFF. The CDR3 DNA is TGTGCCAGTAGTAGGGGGCCGAGTAATGAAAAACTGTTTTTT.

This chain joins TRBV10-1 and TRBJ2-1; maybe TRBD2 (5 bases). The V gene's germline CDR1 is WNHNN and CDR2 SYGVQD (reference sequence). This CDR3 is 14 amino acids long. Deletions cut 2 bases from V and 7 bases from J, with 12 bases between. CDR3 in amino acids: CASSEALAWNEQFF. The CDR3 nucleotides read TGCGCCAGCAGTGAGGCGCTAGCCTGGAATGAGCAGTTCTTC.

The gene calls are TRBV9 and TRBJ2-1; 8 bases are a match to TRBD2. This CDR3 has 15 residues. The V gene's germline CDR1 is SGDLS and CDR2 YYNGEE. V dropped 5 bases and J dropped 2; count of bases not matched to a gene: 6. CDR3: CASSTSGSAYNEQFF. In DNA form, the CDR3 reads TGTGCCAGCAGTACAAGCGGGAGCGCCTACAATGAGCAGTTCTTC.

This chain joins TRBV15 and TRBJ2-1; 11 bases fit TRBD2. The V segment lost 8 bases and the J segment 5 bases; nucleotides outside the gene matches: 8. The CDR3 covers 15 residues. Germline CDR1 and CDR2: LNHNV and YYDKDF (reference sequence). The CDR3, as DNA: TGTGCCACCGAAACGCTAGCGGGAGGTGACAATGAGCAGTTCTTC. Its protein is CATETLAGGDNEQFF.

This chain uses TRBV7-6 with TRBJ2-6, with 8 bases aligning to TRBD1. The germline CDR1 and CDR2 sequences are SGHVS and FNYEAQ. The V gene end was trimmed by 1 base and the J gene end by 4 bases; junction bases not matched to a gene: 6. CDR3 size: 17 residues. DNA for the CDR3: TGTGCCAGCAGCTTAGGGACAGGGTGGTTCGGGGCCAACGTCCTGACTTTC. The encoded protein is CASSLGTGWFGANVLTF.

The chain recombines TRBV27 with TRBJ1-1; D may be TRBD1 (6 bases). The CDR3 runs to 12 residues. Germline V gives CDR1 MNHEY, CDR2 SMNVEV (reference sequence). V was pared by 3 bases and J by 8 bases, with 10 bases between. The CDR3 region has the DNA TGTGCCAGCAGTTTCATTGGGACAGAAGCTTTCTTT. This gives the protein CASSFIGTEAFF.

This rearrangement joins TRBV19 to TRBJ1-4; tentative D call: TRBD1 (6 bases). In germline, CDR1 is LNHDA, CDR2 SQIVND (reference sequence). The CDR3 has 15 amino acids. V was cut by 5 bases and J by 3 bases, with 13 bases left in between. The CDR3, as DNA: TGTGCCAGTAGTGTTCCAGGGGCGGCTAATGAAAAACTGTTTTTT. It is translated as CASSVPGAANEKLFF.

V and J are TRBV5-6 and TRBJ1-6, with 8 bases fitting TRBD1. The V and J ends lost 0 bases and 3 bases, in that order; junction bases with no gene match: 2. CDR3 size: 16 residues. CDR1 and CDR2 from the germline V gene are SGHDT and YYEEEE. This CDR3 is CASSLGQGLYNSPLHF. The CDR3 DNA is TGTGCCAGCAGCTTGGGACAGGGGCTCTATAATTCACCCCTCCACTTT.

The chain couples TRBV11-3 to TRBJ2-2; 13 bases match TRBD2. Germline assignment: CDR1 SGHNT and CDR2 YENEEA. The CDR3 is made up of 18 amino acids. V lost 2 bases and J lost 1; bases outside the gene matches: 4. CDR3: CASSLSRLAGGNTGELFF. The CDR3 DNA follows: TGTGCCAGCAGCTTATCAAGACTAGCGGGGGGGAACACCGGGGAGCTGTTTTTT. The variable domain in full, completed from reference TRBV11-3 and TRBJ2-2, reads EAGVVQSPRYKIIEKKQPVAFWCNPISGHNTLYWYLQNLGQGPELLIRYENEEAVDDSQLPKDRFSAERLKGVDSTLKIQPAELGDSAVYLCASSLSRLAGGNTGELFFGEGSRLTVL.

The chain recombines TRBV10-1 with TRBJ2-7; 10 bases line up with TRBD2. The trim removed 6 bases at V and 5 bases at J, leaving 4 bases unmatched. The CDR3 is 13 amino acids. The germline V gene encodes CDR1 WNHNN and CDR2 SYGVQD (reference sequence). The CDR3 bases are TGCGCCAGCAGGGGGACTAGCGAAAACGAGCAGTACTTC. Translated, it gives CASRGTSENEQYF.